This T cell receptor beta chain was identified in a study of cytomegalovirus exposure and HLA in healthy donors. Study at large: A prior analysis found about 110 million unique TCR beta sequences from approximately 190 million T cells. Study-level findings and limits: Sequencing had likely introduced a cluster of highly shared sequence variants as an artifact. Altogether, some 170 TCR beta chains were recorded as cytomegalovirus-associated.

In the case of this clone: Its antigen is unknown.

In the PCR, 60 Vbeta and 13 Jbeta primers were used. Profiled with immunoSEQ multiplex PCR; TCRdb holds only in-frame clones, not every one. The profile shows around 150,000 clones, 75% to 90% of them singletons. Germline-derived CDR1 and CDR2 are MNHNS and SASEGT. Trimming took 4 bases from V and 1 from J, leaving 8 bases between them. The CDR3 covers 15 residues. This sequence was found in a woman between 18 and 29 years old in good health and CMV-seronegative. Sequenced material: PBMCs. This chain connects TRBV6-1 to TRBJ2-6; D is unresolved. As DNA, the CDR3 is TGTGCCAGCAGTGTTCACTCATCTGGGGCCAACGTCCTGACTTTC. It codes for CASSVHSSGANVLTF.